This T cell receptor (beta chain) was captured by sequencing in a study of blood T cell repertoires in COVID-19. The assay was immunoSEQ multiplex PCR, and TCRdb's table has in-frame clones only and misses some. The sample consists of 62,000 or so clones, approximately 78% of them appearing once. The TCR comes from a man aged 55 to 69 with COVID-19, enrolled during active disease. The sequenced sample consisted of peripheral blood.

The CDR3 DNA sequence: TGTGCCAGCAGGAGACAGGGAGCCCCTGGGGCCAACGTCCTGACTTTC. Residues: CASRRQGAPGANVLTF. The rearrangement joins TRBV7-3 to TRBJ2-6; 7 bases are a match to TRBD1. The length of the CDR3 is 16 residues. CDR1 and CDR2 (germline): SGHTA, FQGTGA. V gave up 6 bases and J gave up 2 bases; unmatched junction bases: 7.